The 28 T cell receptor beta chains in this list originate from one sample, sequenced in a study of control samples from healthy donors and cancer patients. Measured with immunoSEQ multiplex PCR; TCRdb has only the in-frame clones, and not every one. The sample contains tens of thousands of clones, 70% to 90% of which appear only once. Sequencing input: blood. Receptors originate from a woman aged 60-70 years in good health.

This clone was counted once. V is TRBV2 and J is TRBJ2-7; D is perhaps TRBD2 (5 bases). The CDR3 runs 12 residues. Trimming stripped 7 bases from V and 5 bases from J, with 12 bases between. Germline V gene lookup returns CDR1 SNHLY and CDR2 FYNNEI. CDR3 bases: TGTGCCAGCAAGGGAGATGCACACGAGCAGTACTTC. This sequence encodes CASKGDAHEQYF.

The V call is TRBV5-1, the J call TRBJ1-4; 9 nucleotides align to TRBD1. The CDR3 extends over 15 amino acids. Germline assignment: CDR1 SGHRS and CDR2 YFSETQ. V gave up 4 bases and J gave up 5 bases; unmatched junction bases: 6. Here the CDR3 reads CASSPPGTGNEKLFF. CDR3 in DNA: TGCGCCAGCAGCCCACCCGGGACAGGGAATGAAAAACTGTTTTTT.

The chain joins TRBV28 to TRBJ1-4; 9 bases match TRBD1. Losses at the gene ends were 4 bases for V and 7 bases for J; bases not matched to a gene: 10. The germline V gene has CDR1 MDHEN and CDR2 SYDVKM. This CDR3 is built from 16 residues. The CDR3 is CASSSYGTGSSEKLFF. The CDR3 DNA follows: TGTGCCAGCAGTTCATATGGGACAGGGTCTAGTGAAAAACTGTTTTTT.

This sequence joins TRBV15 and TRBJ1-2; a weak D match, TRBD1 (5 bases). The CDR3 consists of 15 residues. V dropped 1 base and J dropped 4 bases, with 13 bases sitting between them. CDR1 and CDR2 from the germline V gene are LNHNV and YYDKDF (reference sequence). The CDR3 spells CATSRGNRNSYGYTF. CDR3 sequence (DNA): TGTGCCACCAGCAGAGGCAACAGGAATTCCTATGGCTACACCTTC.

The rearrangement joins TRBV19 to TRBJ1-2; the D gene is possibly TRBD1 (6 bases). Trimming stripped 10 bases from V and 2 bases from J, with 11 bases between. Per the germline V gene, CDR1 is LNHDA and CDR2 is SQIVND (reference sequence). This CDR3 spans 12 amino acids. This chain's CDR3 is CATEDRNYGYTF. CDR3 nucleotide sequence: TGTGCCACCGAGGACAGAAACTATGGCTACACCTTC.

As regards this clone: The junction shows a germline mismatch at one end, possibly a read error. The chain has TRBV5-1 and TRBJ2-7; 14 nucleotides line up with TRBD2. Germline V gives CDR1 SGHRS, CDR2 YFSETQ. CDR3 length equals 14 residues. CDR3 coding DNA: TGCGCCAGCAGCCCGAGCTCGACTAGCGGGAGGGTCGCGTTC. Its translation is CASSPSSTSGRVAF.

The V and J genes are TRBV5-1 and TRBJ2-7, with D maybe TRBD2 (8 bases). The V gene's germline CDR1 is SGHRS and CDR2 YFSETQ. The CDR3 sequence is 16 residues long. V lost 4 bases to trimming and J lost 5 bases, with 22 bases between them. CDR3 nucleotides: TGCGCCAGCAGCCTCCTCCCGGGAGGGGGCGAGGACGAGCAGTACTTC. This translates into CASSLLPGGGEDEQYF.

This rearrangement joins TRBV30 to TRBJ2-3, with 9 positions matching TRBD1. Germline V lookup: CDR1 GTSNPN, CDR2 SVGIG (reference sequence). CDR3 length: 14 amino acids. Unmatched junction bases numbered 8, after V lost 8 bases and J lost 2 bases. The CDR3 loop is CAGTGQGNTDTQYF. As DNA, the CDR3 is TGTGCCGGGACCGGACAGGGGAACACAGATACGCAGTATTTT.

The J gene is TRBJ1-2, the V gene TRBV18; D is unclear. The germline V gene encodes CDR1 KGHSH and CDR2 LQKENI. CDR3 length: 14 residues. With 0 bases removed from V and 8 bases from J, the gap between germline ends came to 13 bases. The CDR3 reads CASSPPANIYGYTF. The DNA of the CDR3 is TGTGCCAGCTCACCACCGGCAAACATATACGGCTACACCTTC.

J is TRBJ1-5 and V is TRBV18; D unresolved. V was clipped by 4 bases and J by 2 bases, with 12 bases between them. The CDR3 contains 15 residues. Germline assignment: CDR1 KGHSH and CDR2 LQKENI. The CDR3 here is CASSLRVDGNQPQHF. The CDR3 bases are TGTGCCAGCTCACTCCGGGTAGACGGCAATCAGCCCCAGCATTTT. The whole variable domain, filled in from reference TRBV18 and TRBJ1-5, reads NAGVMQNPRHLVRRRGQEARLRCSPMKGHSHVYWYRQLPEEGLKFMVYLQKENIIDESGMPKERFSAEFPKEGPSILRIQQVVRGDSAAYFCASSLRVDGNQPQHFGDGTRLSIL.

This clone showed up just once. The rearrangement joins TRBV5-1 to TRBJ2-2; 11 bases are a match to TRBD2. Trimming at V came to 4 bases and at J to 4 bases, leaving 9 bases not matched to a gene. From germline, CDR1 is SGHRS and CDR2 YFSETQ. There are 17 residues in the CDR3. The CDR3 region has the DNA TGCGCCAGCAGCCCTTATAGCGGGAGGGTCGGCACCGGGGAGCTGTTTTTT. Amino acid sequence: CASSPYSGRVGTGELFF. The complete variable domain, with remaining parts taken from reference TRBV5-1 and TRBJ2-2, reads KAGVTQTPRYLIKTRGQQVTLSCSPISGHRSVSWYQQTPGQGLQFLFEYFSETQRNKGNFPGRFSGRQFSNSRSEMNVSTLELGDSALYLCASSPYSGRVGTGELFFGEGSRLTVL.

This clone was found once. The chain has TRBV7-7 and TRBJ2-1, with 8 bases identical to TRBD1. Unmatched junction bases numbered 5, after V lost 5 bases and J lost 2 bases. The CDR3 contains 15 residues. The germline CDR1 and CDR2 sequences are SSHAT and FNYEAQ (reference sequence). CDR3 in amino acids: CASSQGQGTYNEQFF. CDR3 nucleotides: TGTGCCAGCAGCCAAGGACAGGGCACCTACAATGAGCAGTTCTTC.

For the CDR3, the DNA is TGTGCCAGTAGTATTGACAGGGGATTGGGCACAGATACGCAGTATTTT. Its translation: CASSIDRGLGTDTQYF. The chain couples TRBV19 to TRBJ2-3, with TRBD1 matching 8 bases. This CDR3 contains 16 residues. Trimming at V came to 3 bases and at J to 1 base, leaving 6 bases not matched to a gene. The V gene's germline CDR1 is LNHDA and CDR2 SQIVND (reference sequence).

V and J are TRBV11-2 and TRBJ2-7; possible D gene TRBD1, 5 bases. The germline V and J ends were trimmed by 2 bases and 3 bases, with 11 bases remaining between them. In germline, CDR1 is SGHAT, CDR2 FQNNGV. There are 14 residues in the CDR3. The DNA for the CDR3 is TGTGCCAGCAGCTTAAGGGGTGGGCTCTACGAGCAGTACTTC. Encoded protein: CASSLRGGLYEQYF. Using reference TRBV11-2 and TRBJ2-7 for the parts outside the CDR3, the full variable domain is EAGVAQSPRYKIIEKRQSVAFWCNPISGHATLYWYQQILGQGPKLLIQFQNNGVVDDSQLPKDRFSAERLKGVDSTLKIQPAKLEDSAVYLCASSLRGGLYEQYFGPGTRLTVT.

The chain employs TRBV9 and TRBJ1-3; 7 bases map to TRBD1. Germline V CDR1 and CDR2: SGDLS, YYNGEE. V trimming: 2 bases; J trimming: 4 bases; junction bases outside the gene matches: 6. This CDR3 region has 15 residues. The CDR3 DNA follows: TGTGCCAGCAGCGTGACGGGGACAGCCGGAAACACCATATATTTT. It encodes CASSVTGTAGNTIYF.

The V gene is TRBV7-9, the J gene TRBJ1-4; D not resolved. V was cut by 3 bases and J by 4 bases, with 6 bases left in between. CDR1 is SEHNR and CDR2 is FQNEAQ in the germline V gene (reference sequence). The CDR3 contains 13 residues. CDR3 sequence reads: CASSFSVNEKLFF. CDR3 DNA: TGTGCCAGCAGCTTTTCGGTTAATGAAAAACTGTTTTTT.

J is TRBJ1-5 and V is TRBV28; possible D gene TRBD1, 5 bases. There are 14 residues in the CDR3. Germline CDR1 reads MDHEN; CDR2 reads SYDVKM. Trimming stripped 6 bases from V and 5 bases from J, with 14 bases between. The CDR3 nucleotides read TGTGCCAGCAGCCCCGGCAGGGTCTATCAGCCCCAGCATTTT. Its protein is CASSPGRVYQPQHF.

The rearrangement joins TRBV7-2 to TRBJ2-6; D may match TRBD1 or TRBD2 (5 bases each). The germline gives CDR1 SGHTA, CDR2 FQGNSA. Trimming cost V 2 bases and J 0 bases, with 14 bases left between them. The CDR3 sequence is 18 residues long. In DNA, the CDR3 is TGTGCCAGCAGCTTACTCCCGGGACCTAACTCTGGGGCCAACGTCCTGACTTTC. Its translation is CASSLLPGPNSGANVLTF.

The chain joins TRBV29-1 to TRBJ2-7; 9 bases match TRBD1. The V and J ends lost 7 bases and 5 bases, in that order; junction bases with no gene match: 6. The CDR3 contains 12 residues. Germline V lookup: CDR1 SQVTM, CDR2 ANQGSEA. CDR3 loop: CSGKTGGDEQYF. The CDR3 DNA reads as TGCAGCGGGAAGACAGGGGGGGACGAGCAGTACTTC.

This chain uses TRBV10-1 with TRBJ1-5; 8 bases align to TRBD1. Germline V gives CDR1 WNHNN, CDR2 SYGVQD (reference sequence). Germline trimming cut 7 bases from V and 1 base from J; bases unmatched to any gene: 6. This CDR3 comprises 15 residues. CDR3 in amino acids: CASNRTGPSNQPQHF. CDR3 DNA sequence: TGCGCCAGCAACCGGACAGGGCCAAGCAATCAGCCCCAGCATTTT.

J is TRBJ2-1 and V is TRBV19; 10 bases match TRBD2. The length of the CDR3 is 16 residues. In germline, CDR1 is LNHDA, CDR2 SQIVND (reference sequence). V lost 3 bases to trimming and J lost 9 bases; unmatched junction nucleotides: 11. The CDR3 DNA sequence: TGTGCCAGTAGTATCACCAGCGGGGGGGCTAGGAGTGAGCAGTTCTTC. The encoded protein is CASSITSGGARSEQFF.

In the case of this clone: Other DNA sequences in the sample encode the same CDR3. The chain recombines TRBV2 with TRBJ2-7, with unresolved D. The V end lost 0 bases, the J end lost 4 bases, and 4 bases lay between the germline ends. CDR3 size: 12 residues. Per germline, CDR1 SNHLY and CDR2 FYNNEI. CDR3 sequence reads: CASSEAGYEQYF. The CDR3 nucleotides read TGTGCCAGCAGTGAAGCGGGGTACGAGCAGTACTTC.

V usage is TRBV10-3 and J usage is TRBJ1-5; 8 bases agree with TRBD1. Looked up from germline, CDR1 is ENHRY and CDR2 is SYGVKD. The length of the CDR3 is 14 residues. V was clipped by 8 bases and J by 5 bases; unmatched bases: 8. CDR3 sequence (DNA): TGTGCCATCCAGGGGGTGGGACAGGATCAGCCCCAGCATTTT. It codes for CAIQGVGQDQPQHF.

The genes are TRBV25-1 and TRBJ2-1, with 7 positions matching TRBD2. V was pared by 8 bases and J by 7 bases, with 8 bases of the junction left unmatched. This CDR3 region has 13 residues. The germline CDR1 and CDR2 sequences are MGHDK and SYGVNS. The CDR3: CASGQPAGNEQFF. The CDR3 nucleotides read TGTGCCAGCGGCCAACCAGCGGGAAATGAGCAGTTCTTC.

The sample holds one count of this clone. The V gene is TRBV7-9, the J gene TRBJ2-2, with D unresolved. With 0 bases removed from V and 4 bases from J, the gap between germline ends came to 9 bases. This CDR3 is built from 15 residues. Germline loops: CDR1 SEHNR, CDR2 FQNEAQ (reference sequence). CDR3 loop: CASSLAPSPTGELFF. The CDR3 coding sequence is TGTGCCAGCAGCTTAGCTCCCAGTCCCACCGGGGAGCTGTTTTTT.

This sequence joins TRBV2 and TRBJ2-3; D is uncertain. This CDR3 has 12 amino acids. CDR1 is SNHLY and CDR2 is FYNNEI in the germline V gene. Trimming cost V 5 bases and J 4 bases, with 7 bases left between them. The CDR3 nucleotides are TGTGCCAGCAGTTATACAGCAGATACGCAGTATTTT. Translation gives CASSYTADTQYF.

This chain links TRBV6-1 with TRBJ1-5, with unresolved D. Trimming left V 0 bases short and J 9 bases short, with 12 bases between. There are 14 residues in the CDR3. The germline gives CDR1 MNHNS, CDR2 SASEGT. DNA for the CDR3: TGTGCCAGCAGTGAAGCCGGGCCGCGCAGGCCCCAGCATTTT. This encodes CASSEAGPRRPQHF.

V is TRBV11-3 and J is TRBJ2-5; D is unclear. The CDR3 covers 13 residues. The ends were cut back, 2 bases at V and 4 bases at J, with 8 bases in the middle. Germline V gene sequence: CDR1 SGHNT, CDR2 YENEEA. The CDR3 sequence is CASSLSVRETQYF. DNA of the CDR3: TGTGCCAGCAGCTTAAGTGTGCGAGAGACCCAGTACTTC.